Reported below is one T cell receptor beta chain. Individuals who donated were healthy Caucasians from Russia aged roughly 6 to 95. Per sample, at least 6 micrograms of total RNA were extracted. This sample is drawn from a study of blood T cells in healthy people across ages. Germline values: CDR1 SGHTA, CDR2 FQGNSA. The germline V and J ends were trimmed by 0 bases and 5 bases, with 14 bases remaining between them. CDR3 length: 16 residues. A second PCR of roughly 6 to 12 cycles used a sample-barcoded 5' primer and a J-beta primer mix. TCRdb re-called the 5' RACE reads with MiXCR, one entry per CDR3 protein. Of 850,000 to 1,000,000 distinct CDR3 sequences in the sample, just over 50% were seen once.

This chain connects TRBV7-2 to TRBJ2-1; a possible D gene is TRBD2 (7 bases). The sequenced material came from blood. This clonotype was obtained from an older woman in good health. The CDR3 region is CASSLAPWGGNNEQFF. In DNA form, the CDR3 reads TGTGCCAGCAGCTTAGCGCCTTGGGGGGGCAACAATGAGCAGTTCTTC. Variable domain in full (rest from reference TRBV7-2 and TRBJ2-1): GAGVSQSPSNKVTEKGKDVELRCDPISGHTALYWYRQSLGQGLEFLIYFQGNSAPDKSGLPSDRFSAERTGGSVSTLTIQRTQQEDSAVYLCASSLAPWGGNNEQFFGPGTRLTVL.